This T cell receptor beta chain stems from a study of control samples from healthy donors and cancer patients. Sequenced by immunoSEQ multiplex PCR; TCRdb stores in-frame clones only, minus some. The sample records about 160,000 clones, just over 95% being singletons. The length of the CDR3 is 18 residues. Germline loops: CDR1 SEHNR, CDR2 FQNEAQ (reference sequence). Trimming removed 4 bases from V and 8 bases from J; junction bases left unmatched: 22. Sequencing was carried out using blood. This rearrangement joins TRBV7-9 to TRBJ1-2; 7 positions match TRBD1. This TCR came from a woman in her twenties or thirties in good health. The CDR3 spells CASSSLATGTAGVGGYTF. The CDR3, as DNA: TGTGCCAGCAGCTCGCTAGCCACCGGGACAGCAGGGGTTGGGGGCTACACCTTC.